This T cell receptor beta chain stems from a study of shared T cell receptors in the human thymus. V lost 4 bases and J lost 0; bases outside the gene matches: 5. The V gene's germline CDR1 is SGHTA and CDR2 FQGNSA. The CDR3 loop spans 16 amino acids. TCRdb keeps only in-frame clones here, not all; method: immunoSEQ multiplex PCR. The table has hundreds of thousands of clones, roughly 86% seen once; the top ten hold under 0.01%. This same sample was also part of a study on human thymus T cells.

The receptor comes from a boy under three years old with a congenital heart defect. The chain uses TRBV7-2 and TRBJ2-3; TRBD2 agrees at 9 bases. The specimen sequenced was thymocytes. As DNA, the CDR3 is TGTGCCAGCAGCTCGGGCGGGAGGGATAGCACAGATACGCAGTATTTT. It is translated as CASSSGGRDSTDTQYF.